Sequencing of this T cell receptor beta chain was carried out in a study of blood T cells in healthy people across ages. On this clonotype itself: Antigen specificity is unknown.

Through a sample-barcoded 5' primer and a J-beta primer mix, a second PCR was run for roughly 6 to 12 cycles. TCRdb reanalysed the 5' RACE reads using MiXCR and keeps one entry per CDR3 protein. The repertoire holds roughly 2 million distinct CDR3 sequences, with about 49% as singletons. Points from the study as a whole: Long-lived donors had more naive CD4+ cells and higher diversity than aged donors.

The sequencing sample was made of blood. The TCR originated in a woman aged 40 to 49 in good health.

In nucleotides, the CDR3 is TGTGCCAGCATCTCCCCGAATGATCATGAAGCTTTCTTT. This codes for CASISPNDHEAFF. The chain links TRBV7-9 to TRBJ1-1; D is unresolved. Germline V gives CDR1 SEHNR, CDR2 FQNEAQ (reference sequence). This CDR3 region has 13 residues. The germline V and J ends were trimmed by 7 bases and 7 bases, with 16 bases remaining between them.